This TCR beta chain came from a study of blood T cell repertoires in COVID-19. Study as a whole: Material from acute and convalescent COVID-19 was sourced from the United States, Italy and Spain. The analysed material was cDNA or gDNA that came from T cells, B-cell-depleted T cells, or PBMCs.

In the study's own analysis: The assay estimated nucleated cells by amplifying reference gene primers. Data came from immunoSEQ multiplex PCR; TCRdb stores just in-frame clones and leaves some out. The D gene and trimming were derived from the DNA, and the V and J assignments and clone size from that table. The repertoire holds tens of thousands of clones, with about 69% as singletons. There are 14 residues in the CDR3. V was clipped by 1 base and J by 0 bases, with 5 bases between them. The germline gives CDR1 LNHNV, CDR2 YYDKDF (reference sequence). The gene calls are TRBV15 and TRBJ2-3, with D possibly matching TRBD1 (5 bases). Sequencing was done on a sample of peripheral blood. This receptor was identified in a man in his 70s with acute or convalescent COVID-19. In DNA form, the CDR3 reads TGTGCCACCAGCAGAGGACAGAGCACAGATACGCAGTATTTT. Protein product: CATSRGQSTDTQYF.